The sequence of this T cell receptor beta chain was determined in a study of blood T cell repertoires in COVID-19. Turning to the study itself: The United States, Italy and Spain provided the acute and convalescent COVID-19 samples. The cDNA or gDNA used as material had been derived from T cells, B-cell-depleted T cells, or PBMCs.

In the study's own analysis: Nucleated cell counts were estimated from reference gene primer amplification. The assay was immunoSEQ multiplex PCR, and TCRdb's table has in-frame clones only and misses some. The V and J calls and clone size come from that table; D and trimming were worked out from the DNA. The repertoire holds around 190,000 clones, with 80% to 90% as singletons. This clonotype was sampled from a woman aged 80 or older with acute or convalescent COVID-19. What was sequenced was peripheral blood.

The CDR3, as DNA: TGTGCTAGTGCCCCGCCTCGCCAGGGGGTTTTTAATCTAGCCAAAAACATTCAGTACTTC. This gives the protein CASAPPRQGVFNLAKNIQYF. This chain links TRBV12-5 with TRBJ2-4, with TRBD1 matching over 7 bases. V dropped 7 bases and J dropped 0; count of bases not matched to a gene: 21. The V gene's germline CDR1 is LGHNT and CDR2 FRNRAP. The CDR3 is made up of 20 amino acids.